Listed here are 23 T cell receptor beta chains from one sample, sequenced in a study of Ad26.COV2.S vaccination and SARS-CoV-2 variants. Clones were read by immunoSEQ multiplex PCR, and TCRdb kept only the in-frame ones, dropping some. The table has about 350,000 clones, approximately 90% seen once; the top ten hold 3% to 5%. The specimen comprised peripheral blood, sampled after recovery from COVID-19. Receptors were obtained from a human donor who had recovered from COVID-19.

This sequence joins TRBV6-6 and TRBJ1-1; D might be TRBD1 (5 bases). CDR1 is MNHNY and CDR2 is SVGAGI in the germline V gene (reference sequence). V was pared by 7 bases and J by 3 bases, with 21 bases between. This CDR3 has 16 amino acids. The CDR3 here is CASNPLGEGAYTEAFF. CDR3 nucleotide sequence: TGTGCCAGCAATCCCCTGGGAGAAGGGGCCTACACTGAAGCTTTCTTT.

The rearrangement joins TRBV3-1 (or the pseudogene TRBV3-2) to TRBJ2-3, with 7 nucleotides matching TRBD2. Germline V gene data show CDR1 as LGHDT and CDR2 as YNNKEL (reference sequence). The length of the CDR3 is 15 residues. The J segment lost 0 bases and the V segment lost 4 bases, leaving 4 bases of the junction unmatched. The CDR3 reads CASSPISGSTDTQYF. For the CDR3, the DNA is TGTGCCAGCAGCCCAATTAGCGGGAGCACAGATACGCAGTATTTT.

The rearrangement joins TRBV10-2 to TRBJ2-3; 8 positions match TRBD1. The ends lost 8 bases at V and 2 bases at J; junction bases unmatched: 6. The CDR3 loop spans 14 amino acids. The V gene's germline CDR1 is WSHSY and CDR2 SAAADI. Written as DNA, the CDR3 is TGCGCCAGCTCCCTACAGGGGGACACAGATACGCAGTATTTT. It specifies CASSLQGDTDTQYF.

The chain recombines TRBV27 with TRBJ1-1; no firm D call. This CDR3 comprises 17 residues. The germline gives CDR1 MNHEY, CDR2 SMNVEV (reference sequence). The ends were cut back, 2 bases at V and 0 bases at J, with 16 bases in the middle. DNA for the CDR3: TGTGCCAGCAGTTTAACCCCCATGACTTACTTGAACACTGAAGCTTTCTTT. Protein sequence: CASSLTPMTYLNTEAFF.

A single count supports this clone. V usage is TRBV27 and J usage is TRBJ1-2, with no clear D. Germline V gene sequence: CDR1 MNHEY, CDR2 SMNVEV (reference sequence). Trimming stripped 0 bases from V and 6 bases from J, with 8 bases between. The CDR3 is 13 amino acids. CDR3 nucleotides: TGTGCCAGCAGTTTATCGGAGGTTGATGGCTACACCTTC. This encodes CASSLSEVDGYTF.

This rearrangement joins TRBV9 to TRBJ2-2, with D uncertain. V gave up 0 bases and J gave up 7 bases, with 7 bases separating them. This CDR3 spans 13 amino acids. The germline V gene encodes CDR1 SGDLS and CDR2 YYNGEE. Written as DNA, the CDR3 is TGTGCCAGCAGCGTAGATTTAGTCGGGGAGCTGTTTTTT. This sequence encodes CASSVDLVGELFF.

This clone appeared a few times. In DNA, the CDR3 is TGTGCCAGCAGCGTCGATGGCACTGAAGCTTTCTTT. Protein: CASSVDGTEAFF. The rearrangement uses TRBV5-6 and TRBJ1-1; D unclear. V was pared by 4 bases and J by 4 bases, with 8 bases between. The CDR3 has 12 residues. CDR1 SGHDT and CDR2 YYEEEE come from the germline V gene.

The CDR3 DNA reads TGTGCCAGCAGCCCCGGAACTAACTATGGCTACACCTTC. Encoded protein: CASSPGTNYGYTF. The rearrangement links TRBV7-9 to TRBJ1-2; D gene ambiguous. The CDR3 runs to 13 residues. Trimming pared 5 bases from V and 0 bases from J, leaving 7 bases between. Germline-derived CDR1 and CDR2 are SEHNR and FQNEAQ (reference sequence).

The chain is built from TRBV19 and TRBJ1-6, with no clear D. This CDR3 contains 11 residues. With 8 bases removed from V and 7 bases from J, the gap between germline ends came to 6 bases. Looked up from germline, CDR1 is LNHDA and CDR2 is SQIVND (reference sequence). CDR3 loop: CASRNNSPLHF. CDR3 nucleotide sequence: TGTGCCAGTCGGAACAATTCACCCCTCCACTTT.

In this sample, this clone turned up once. This chain joins TRBV23-1 and TRBJ2-5; the D is unclear. TRBV23-1 is given ORF status, its function remaining uncertain. Trimming removed 10 bases at V and 0 bases at J, with 21 bases between. There are 16 residues in the CDR3. CDR3 protein: CAIPPCRWDDQETQYF. In nucleotides, the CDR3 is TGCGCCATCCCCCCCTGTCGGTGGGATGACCAAGAGACCCAGTACTTC.

This clone was seen just once. The CDR3 nucleotides read TGTGCCAGCAGTCCCAGGGGCACCACAGATACGCAGTATTTT. Protein sequence: CASSPRGTTDTQYF. The V call is TRBV6-5, the J call TRBJ2-3, with a possible D match to TRBD1 (6 bases). V lost 5 bases to trimming and J lost 2 bases, with 11 bases between them. The CDR3 runs to 14 residues. Germline assignment: CDR1 MNHEY and CDR2 SVGAGI.

J is TRBJ2-7 and V is TRBV7-9; D not resolved. CDR3 length: 11 residues. Germline assignment: CDR1 SEHNR and CDR2 FQNEAQ (reference sequence). Between the trimmed V and J ends, which lost 7 bases and 2 bases, there was a span of 6 bases. The CDR3 sequence is CASTSAYEQYF. The CDR3 region has the DNA TGTGCCAGCACATCCGCCTACGAGCAGTACTTC. Combining the CDR3 with reference TRBV7-9 and TRBJ2-7 gives the whole variable domain DTGVSQNPRHKITKRGQNVTFRCDPISEHNRLYWYRQTLGQGPEFLTYFQNEAQLEKSRLLSDRFSAERPKGSFSTLEIQRTEQGDSAMYLCASTSAYEQYFGPGTRLTVT.

V and J are TRBV6-2 or TRBV6-3 and TRBJ2-7, with D possibly being TRBD2 (5 bases). V lost 7 bases, J lost 4 bases, and 17 bases lay in between. From germline, CDR1 is MNHEY and CDR2 SVGEGT. The CDR3 totals 14 residues. CDR3: CASTPGGSQYEQYF. CDR3 DNA sequence: TGTGCCAGCACCCCTGGAGGCAGTCAGTACGAGCAGTACTTC.

The chain uses TRBV7-2 and TRBJ1-5; D is perhaps TRBD1 (5 bases). The CDR3 sequence is 14 residues long. The germline V gene encodes CDR1 SGHTA and CDR2 FQGNSA. The germline V and J ends were trimmed by 3 bases and 6 bases, with 12 bases remaining between them. CDR3 loop: CASSFSGVAQPQHF. For the CDR3, the DNA is TGTGCCAGCAGCTTCTCGGGGGTCGCTCAGCCCCAGCATTTT.

The chain combines TRBV4-1 with TRBJ2-4; TRBD2 matches at 16 bases. With 4 bases clipped from V and 0 bases from J, the junction kept 3 bases outside the gene matches. CDR3 length: 18 residues. CDR1 and CDR2 from the germline V gene are MGHRA and YSYEKL. The CDR3 nucleotides are TGCGCCAGCAGCCCGGGACTAGCGGGGGGGGTAGCCAAAAACATTCAGTACTTC. This codes for CASSPGLAGGVAKNIQYF.

In nucleotides, the CDR3 is TGCGCCAGCAGCCAAGACCCCCCACCCCAGCATTTT. Its translation is CASSQDPPPQHF. This rearrangement joins TRBV4-3 to TRBJ1-5; D call uncertain. From germline, CDR1 is LGHNA and CDR2 YSLEER. This CDR3 is built from 12 residues. Trimming stripped 0 bases from V and 10 bases from J, with 7 bases between.

The rearrangement joins TRBV2 to TRBJ2-3; D may correspond to TRBD1 or TRBD2 (6 bases each). V was cut by 7 bases and J by 0 bases, with 17 bases left in between. Germline V gene lookup returns CDR1 SNHLY and CDR2 FYNNEI. The CDR3 runs 16 residues. CDR3 sequence reads: CASTGGSISSTDTQYF. The DNA for the CDR3 is TGTGCCAGCACCGGGGGCAGCATATCTAGCACAGATACGCAGTATTTT.

The rearrangement uses TRBV19 and TRBJ1-2, with 7 bases that match TRBD1. Germline CDR1 reads LNHDA; CDR2 reads SQIVND (reference sequence). The CDR3 has 16 amino acids. V dropped 2 bases and J dropped 2; count of bases not matched to a gene: 8. The CDR3 DNA follows: TGTGCCAGTAGTATAACCCCGGCGACAGGGAACTATGGCTACACCTTC. Protein sequence: CASSITPATGNYGYTF.

The chain couples TRBV27 to TRBJ1-2, with TRBD1 identical over 7 bases. The J segment lost 2 bases and the V segment lost 10 bases, leaving 7 bases of the junction unmatched. Germline V gives CDR1 MNHEY, CDR2 SMNVEV (reference sequence). CDR3 size: 13 residues. In DNA, the CDR3 is TGTGCCACCGGGGACAGCCCGAACTATGGCTACACCTTC. It is translated as CATGDSPNYGYTF.

This chain connects TRBV5-4 to TRBJ2-7; D possibly corresponds to TRBD1 (6 bases). The CDR3 extends over 15 amino acids. From germline, CDR1 is SGHNT and CDR2 YYREEE (reference sequence). Between the trimmed V and J ends, which lost 0 bases and 1 base, there was a span of 11 bases. The CDR3 loop reads CASSLDRAVSYEQYF. Written as DNA, the CDR3 is TGTGCCAGCAGCTTGGACAGGGCCGTTTCCTACGAGCAGTACTTC.

About this clone itself: Germline and junction disagree at one end, which may indicate a read error. The chain has TRBV12-3 or TRBV12-4 and TRBJ1-6; D is undetermined. The CDR3 sequence is 13 residues long. CDR3 in DNA: TGTGCCAGCACTTTACAAATCAGGTCACCCCTCCACTTT. Protein product: CASTLQIRSPLHF.

V gene TRBV27 combines with J gene TRBJ1-2, with 9 bases aligning to TRBD1. The CDR3 is 17 amino acids. V trimming: 7 bases; J trimming: 0 bases; junction bases outside the gene matches: 12. Germline lookup yields CDR1 MNHEY and CDR2 SMNVEV (reference sequence). CDR3 coding DNA: TGTGCCAGCATCTTCAGGGGACAGGGAGTAACTAACTATGGCTACACCTTC. Its translation: CASIFRGQGVTNYGYTF.

The chain recombines TRBV7-2 with TRBJ1-2; D uncertain. This CDR3 region has 14 residues. Germline lookup yields CDR1 SGHTA and CDR2 FQGNSA. V was clipped by 5 bases and J by 4 bases, with 14 bases between them. In nucleotides, the CDR3 is TGTGCCAGCAGCCCAGATGGGTCGGGCTATGGCTACACCTTC. This gives the protein CASSPDGSGYGYTF.